This T cell receptor beta chain was observed in a study of graft-versus-host responses after intestinal transplantation. Germline V gives CDR1 ENHRY, CDR2 SYGVKD. V lost 3 bases and J lost 0, with 9 bases in between. The CDR3 contains 15 residues. Clones were read by immunoSEQ multiplex PCR, and TCRdb kept only the in-frame ones, dropping some. The top ten clones hold about 1% of a sample with around 19,000 clones, roughly 37% of them seen once. Sequences were derived from alloreactive CD4+ T cells from a mixed lymphocyte reaction culture, sampled before intestinal transplant. The sample's subset: CFSE-low proliferating T cells sorted from roughly six-day pre-transplant mixed lymphocyte reaction (GvH or HvG direction). The receptor comes from a human patient who received an intestinal transplant. The chain is built from TRBV10-3 and TRBJ2-4, with no clear D. DNA for the CDR3: TGTGCCATCAGTGACTCAAACTTAGCCAAAAACATTCAGTACTTC. Protein sequence: CAISDSNLAKNIQYF.